The entry below describes one TCR beta chain. The antigen is not known. The germline V gene encodes CDR1 SGHDT and CDR2 YYEEEE. CDR3 size: 16 residues. The J segment lost 1 base and the V segment lost 5 bases, leaving 9 bases of the junction unmatched. The entry originates in a study of T cell responses to AZD1222 COVID-19 vaccine. The study, taken as a whole, reports: Spike-specific TCR depth and breadth grew after two AZD1222 doses. Regions left unmutated in variants are reportedly the target of nearly half of spike-specific TCRs. There were vaccine-associated CD4 TCRs across spike, dominant at 160-218 and 743-854. The donor group comprised mostly white British people and more females; the analysis possibly underestimated clonal diversity.

Libraries were prepared by immunoSEQ multiplex PCR; TCRdb keeps only in-frame clonotypes and omits some of them. In the table there are approximately 120,000 clones, around 90% of which are singletons. V is TRBV5-6 and J is TRBJ2-3; 8 nucleotides align to TRBD1. This receptor was identified in an adult in good health. This specimen was peripheral blood, taken on day 0 of AZD1222 vaccination. The CDR3 DNA reads TGTGCCAGCAGTCGTACCCGGGACAGGCGCACAGATACGCAGTATTTT. Its translation is CASSRTRDRRTDTQYF.